A selection of T cell receptor beta chains follows, all from one sample in a study of blood T cell repertoires in COVID-19. Produced via immunoSEQ multiplex PCR; TCRdb's table is partial and in-frame only. In the table there are around 150,000 clones, 80% of which are singletons. Sequenced sample: PBMCs or T cells enriched from blood (not recorded which). Every receptor here comes from an older woman who had recovered from COVID-19. Each CDR3 is given with its conserved first and last residue. Fields, in order: D gene, J gene, V gene, CDR3 DNA, CDR3 protein. The D gene is left open where the match is weak.

- TRBJ1-1 TRBV19 TGTGCCAGTTGGGGGAGGACGCACACTGAAGCTTTCTTT CASWGRTHTEAFF
TRBD1 TRBJ1-2 TRBV6-5 TGTGCCAGCAGCAAGAACCCAGGACAGGGCGGTGGCTACACCTTC CASSKNPGQGGGYTF
TRBD2 TRBJ2-3 TRBV24-1 TGTGCCACCAGTGTCACGACTAGCGGGGGGTCGATTGCCACAGATACGCAGTATTTT CATSVTTSGGSIATDTQYF
- TRBJ2-7 TRBV12-3/TRBV12-4 TGTGCCAGCAGCCGTACTTCGTACGAGCAGTACTTC CASSRTSYEQYF
TRBD1 TRBJ2-1 TRBV27 TGTGCCAGCAGTTTATATTCCGGGACAGGGGGTGGTGAGCAGTTCTTC CASSLYSGTGGGEQFF
TRBD1 TRBJ2-7 TRBV6-6 TGTGCCAGCAGTTCGGGACAGGGGGCGGAGGCCTACGAGCAGTACTTC CASSSGQGAEAYEQYF
TRBD1 TRBJ1-4 TRBV5-6 TGTGCCAGCAGCGACTCCGGGACAGATTCTGAAAAACTGTTTTTT CASSDSGTDSEKLFF
- TRBJ1-1 TRBV7-9 TGTGCCAGCAGCTTAGTCAGGGGCCCTGAAGCTTTCTTT CASSLVRGPEAFF
TRBD1 TRBJ1-2 TRBV29-1 TGCAGCGTTGATAGGACAGGGTACGGCTACACCTTC CSVDRTGYGYTF
- TRBJ1-1 TRBV30 TGTGCCTGGAAGCGAAGGGGTGTAAGGACTGAAGCTTTCTTT CAWKRRGVRTEAFF
- TRBJ1-2 TRBV10-3 TGTGCCATCAGTGAGTCTGAGTCAGGGGCTTCTTTCCGGGGTGGCTACACCTTC CAISESESGASFRGGYTF
- TRBJ1-3 TRBV19 TGTGCCAGTAGTACAGAGACAGGAAACACCATATATTTT CASSTETGNTIYF
- TRBJ1-5 TRBV19 TGTGCCAGTAGTCCCCGCGGGGCCCCTGATCAGCCCCAGCATTTT CASSPRGAPDQPQHF
- TRBJ1-2 TRBV5-1 TGCGCCAGCAGCTTGGGGGCCTCAGGGCCTAACTATGGCTACACCTTC CASSLGASGPNYGYTF